Presented here are 15 T cell receptor beta chains from one specimen sequenced in a study of Ad26.COV2.S vaccination and SARS-CoV-2 variants. As for treatment: around 19 received Ad26.COV2.S at low or high dose, single or two shots; a few received placebo; per-sample allocation not given. On day 63 after the first injection, vaccine and placebo recipients gave samples. The method was immunoSEQ multiplex PCR; TCRdb's version includes in-frame clones alone and lacks a portion of them. The profile covers about 260,000 clones, with 87% appearing a single time and nearly 3% taken by the ten largest. Sequencing was performed on peripheral blood, taken in a trial of Ad26.COV2.S vaccine versus placebo. All receptors derive from a person between 18 and 65 years old who received the Ad26.COV2.S COVID-19 vaccine or a placebo.

The chain combines TRBV27 with TRBJ1-5; 9 nucleotides align to TRBD1. Germline V gene sequence: CDR1 MNHEY, CDR2 SMNVEV (reference sequence). J was trimmed by 9 bases and V by 8 bases; bases with no gene match: 14. This CDR3 is built from 15 residues. DNA for the CDR3: TGTGCCAGCTGGATAACAGGGGGCCCCCTCCGGCCCCAGCATTTT. Its protein product is CASWITGGPLRPQHF.

V is TRBV18 and J is TRBJ2-2; D gene uncertain. The CDR3 spans 12 residues. V was cut by 3 bases and J by 6 bases, with 5 bases left in between. Looked up from germline, CDR1 is KGHSH and CDR2 is LQKENI. In DNA form, the CDR3 reads TGTGCCAGCTCACCGGGATCCGGGGAGCTGTTTTTT. It codes for CASSPGSGELFF. The full variable domain, in which reference TRBV18 and TRBJ2-2 provide the parts outside the CDR3, is NAGVMQNPRHLVRRRGQEARLRCSPMKGHSHVYWYRQLPEEGLKFMVYLQKENIIDESGMPKERFSAEFPKEGPSILRIQQVVRGDSAAYFCASSPGSGELFFGEGSRLTVL.

The V call is TRBV12-5, the J call TRBJ2-1; 7 bases fit TRBD2. Germline CDR1 reads LGHNT; CDR2 reads FRNRAP. V lost 6 bases and J lost 2; bases outside the gene matches: 7. This CDR3 contains 15 residues. The chain's CDR3 is CASGSTSPPYNEQFF. Written as DNA, the CDR3 is TGTGCTAGTGGATCGACTAGCCCCCCCTACAATGAGCAGTTCTTC.

The chain has TRBV6-5 and TRBJ2-3; no definite D call. Germline lookup yields CDR1 MNHEY and CDR2 SVGAGI. Trimming cost V 0 bases and J 4 bases, with 8 bases left between them. The CDR3 has 14 amino acids. The DNA of the CDR3 is TGTGCCAGCAGTTACTCGAAGGGCGCAGATACGCAGTATTTT. The encoded protein is CASSYSKGADTQYF.

The chain uses TRBV6-5 and TRBJ1-3; D is undetermined. The ends were cut back, 8 bases at V and 8 bases at J, with 16 bases in the middle. In germline, CDR1 is MNHEY, CDR2 SVGAGI. There are 13 residues in the CDR3. DNA of the CDR3: TGTGCCAGCTCTGACTGGGTCGGGGACACCATATATTTT. Residues: CASSDWVGDTIYF.

This chain uses TRBV2 with TRBJ1-1; 10 nucleotides match TRBD1. J gave up 0 bases and V 9 bases, and 13 bases lay outside the gene matches. CDR1 SNHLY and CDR2 FYNNEI come from the germline V gene. There are 17 residues in the CDR3. CDR3 sequence reads: CASSHRDRGLMNTEAFF. The CDR3 region has the DNA TGTGCCAGTTCTCACCGGGACAGGGGCCTCATGAACACTGAAGCTTTCTTT.

This chain connects TRBV29-1 to TRBJ2-2; the D gene could be TRBD1 or TRBD2 (5 bases each). CDR3 length: 13 residues. Deletions cut 3 bases from V and 6 bases from J, with 11 bases between. In germline, CDR1 is SQVTM, CDR2 ANQGSEA. CDR3: CSVDPRGSGELFF. The CDR3 DNA is TGCAGCGTTGACCCCCGGGGCTCCGGGGAGCTGTTTTTT.

With regard to this clone: One end of the junction does not line up with germline, which may come from a read error. The V and J genes are TRBV9 and TRBJ2-2; 8 positions agree with TRBD1. This CDR3 contains 15 residues. Germline lookup yields CDR1 SGDLS and CDR2 YYNGEE. Here the CDR3 DNA reads TGTGCCAGCAGCGTAGGGCCAGGGGGCACCGGGGAGCTGGTTTTT. Protein: CASSVGPGGTGELVF.

This chain connects TRBV6-4 to TRBJ2-2, with 8 bases that match TRBD2. CDR3 length: 15 amino acids. With V trimmed by 8 bases and J by 7 bases, 12 bases remained unmatched. Germline V gene lookup returns CDR1 MRHNA and CDR2 SNTAGT. The CDR3 nucleotides are TGTGCCAGCTCATCGGGGGGGCCCGGCATCGGGGAGCTGTTTTTT. Its protein is CASSSGGPGIGELFF.

The genes are TRBV3-1 (or the pseudogene TRBV3-2) and TRBJ2-4; either TRBD1 or TRBD2 may fit D (5 bases each). The V and J ends lost 4 bases and 4 bases respectively, with 17 bases between them. This CDR3 region has 16 residues. Germline V gene sequence: CDR1 LGHDT, CDR2 YNNKEL (reference sequence). CDR3 coding DNA: TGTGCCAGCAGCCCTCGACCGGGGCTAGCTAAAAACATTCAGTACTTC. Its protein product is CASSPRPGLAKNIQYF.

The chain links TRBV10-3 to TRBJ2-1, with TRBD1 matching over 7 bases. The V segment lost 6 bases and the J segment 4 bases; nucleotides outside the gene matches: 3. CDR3 length: 13 residues. Germline CDR1 is ENHRY and CDR2 is SYGVKD. The CDR3 sequence: CAIRGTAYNEQFF. The CDR3 DNA sequence: TGTGCCATCAGAGGGACAGCTTACAATGAGCAGTTCTTC.

The chain carries TRBV7-9 and TRBJ2-1; 8 bases line up with TRBD2. Germline V gives CDR1 SEHNR, CDR2 FQNEAQ (reference sequence). The CDR3 covers 17 residues. V was clipped by 4 bases and J by 3 bases; unmatched bases: 11. CDR3 nucleotides: TGTGCCAGCAGCTCCACCTTACTAGCGGTAGGCTACAATGAGCAGTTCTTC. Amino acid sequence: CASSSTLLAVGYNEQFF.

A few counts support this clone. The chain combines TRBV5-5 with TRBJ2-2, with unresolved D. In germline, CDR1 is SGHKS, CDR2 YYEKEE (reference sequence). The V end lost 0 bases, the J end lost 4 bases, and 4 bases lay between the germline ends. CDR3 length: 13 amino acids. The CDR3 loop reads CASSLVATGELFF. The CDR3 region has the DNA TGTGCCAGCAGCTTGGTGGCCACCGGGGAGCTGTTTTTT.

V gene TRBV4-1 combines with J gene TRBJ2-5; 9 nucleotides agree with TRBD1. Germline V gene data show CDR1 as MGHRA and CDR2 as YSYEKL. The CDR3 has 14 residues. J lost 4 bases, V lost 3 bases, and 3 bases had no gene match. CDR3 sequence (DNA): TGCGCCAGCAGCCAGGAGGACAGGGGAGAGACCCAGTACTTC. Protein: CASSQEDRGETQYF.

The V and J genes are TRBV7-9 and TRBJ1-1; 7 bases line up with TRBD1. Germline V CDR1 and CDR2: SEHNR, FQNEAQ (reference sequence). V lost 4 bases, J lost 1 base, and 3 bases stayed unmatched. The CDR3 length is 14 residues. Here the CDR3 reads CASSWGTANTEAFF. The CDR3 nucleotides are TGTGCCAGCAGCTGGGGGACAGCGAACACTGAAGCTTTCTTT.